The source of this T cell receptor beta chain is a study of T cell clonality in common variable immunodeficiency. Study-wide points: CVID subjects shared fewer TCRbeta clones than healthy controls did. In common variable immunodeficiency, TCR beta chains reportedly carried fewer deletions and N-nucleotide insertions.

The CDR3 is 14 amino acids. The V end lost 6 bases, the J end lost 3 bases, and 12 bases lay between the germline ends. Germline CDR1 is KGHSH and CDR2 is LQKENI. Profiled with immunoSEQ multiplex PCR; TCRdb holds only in-frame clones, not every one. The table lists roughly 23,000 clones, with no singletons. This clone was seen ten or more times. Antigen specificity is unknown. The CDR3 end lies 3 residues beyond the end of the read and is filled in from the germline J gene. V gene TRBV18 combines with J gene TRBJ1-5, with D possibly TRBD1 on 6 matching bases. This receptor was obtained from a human donor with common variable immunodeficiency. The material sequenced was peripheral blood mononuclear cells. The part of the CDR3 DNA that was read is TGTGCCAGCTCCCCGACAGGCTTCAATCAGCCC. It translates to CASSPTGFNQP. The full CDR3 sequence reads CASSPTGFNQPQHF.